What follows are 20 T cell receptor beta chains derived from one specimen sequenced in a study of blood T cell repertoires in COVID-19. TCRdb keeps only in-frame clones here, not all; method: immunoSEQ multiplex PCR. This table has hundreds of thousands of clones, about nine tenths appearing once. Sequencing input: PBMCs or T cells enriched from blood (not recorded which). These receptors all come from a man in his sixties who had recovered from COVID-19.

This chain joins TRBV29-1 and TRBJ2-7; 15 positions agree with TRBD2. V dropped 7 bases and J dropped 0; count of bases not matched to a gene: 10. Germline V CDR1 and CDR2: SQVTM, ANQGSEA. The CDR3 is 17 residues long. CDR3 sequence: CSARGGLAGGSSYEQYF. Here the CDR3 DNA reads TGCAGCGCCCGGGGGGGACTAGCGGGAGGTTCCTCCTACGAGCAGTACTTC.

The chain recombines TRBV10-3 with TRBJ2-2, with 7 nucleotides matching TRBD1. V was pared by 6 bases and J by 0 bases, with 10 bases of the junction left unmatched. Germline V gene sequence: CDR1 ENHRY, CDR2 SYGVKD. CDR3 length: 17 residues. The CDR3 reads CAIRDDREYSNTGELFF. The CDR3 DNA sequence: TGTGCCATCAGGGATGACAGGGAGTACTCGAACACCGGGGAGCTGTTTTTT.

The V gene is TRBV5-1, the J gene TRBJ2-7; D may be TRBD2 (6 bases). V was pared by 0 bases and J by 6 bases, with 19 bases between. Germline V gene data show CDR1 as SGHRS and CDR2 as YFSETQ. This CDR3 has 16 residues. CDR3 DNA sequence: TGCGCCAGCAGCTTGGTCGCTTACGGGGGACCGCTCGAGCAGTACTTC. Its protein is CASSLVAYGGPLEQYF.

The chain is built from TRBV7-8 and TRBJ2-7, with 11 bases that match TRBD2. This CDR3 is 16 amino acids long. Germline trimming cut 5 bases from V and 2 bases from J; bases unmatched to any gene: 8. Looked up from germline, CDR1 is SGHVS and CDR2 is FQNEAQ. CDR3 in DNA: TGTGCCAGCAGCCCATGGACTAGCGGGTCCCCCTACGAGCAGTACTTC. Residues: CASSPWTSGSPYEQYF.

The rearrangement joins TRBV20-1 to TRBJ2-4; no firm D call. Trimming cost V 3 bases and J 8 bases, with 8 bases left between them. The germline CDR1 and CDR2 sequences are DFQATT and SNEGSKA (reference sequence). CDR3 length: 11 amino acids. The CDR3: CSASPRYIQYF. The CDR3 DNA is TGCAGTGCTAGTCCCCGGTACATTCAGTACTTC.

This chain's CDR3 is CASSPETGLAEGDEQFF. CDR3 bases: TGTGCCAGCAGCCCAGAAACGGGACTAGCGGAGGGGGATGAGCAGTTCTTC. This chain joins TRBV9 and TRBJ2-1; 11 positions agree with TRBD2. Germline trimming cut 4 bases from V and 8 bases from J; bases unmatched to any gene: 14. Germline CDR1 reads SGDLS; CDR2 reads YYNGEE. The CDR3 contains 17 residues.

The chain couples TRBV10-3 to TRBJ2-1, with TRBD2 matching 12 bases. The germline CDR1 and CDR2 sequences are ENHRY and SYGVKD. This CDR3 spans 17 amino acids. The junction had 5 bases not matched to a gene; V was cut back by 1 base and J by 4 bases. In DNA form, the CDR3 reads TGTGCCATCAGTGAGTTTAAGGGACTAGCGGGTTACAATGAGCAGTTCTTC. Translated: CAISEFKGLAGYNEQFF.

The chain employs TRBV7-3 and TRBJ1-1; tentatively, D is TRBD1 (5 bases). CDR1 and CDR2 from the germline V gene are SGHTA and FQGTGA. V was shortened by 1 base and J by 0 bases, with 6 bases between the two germline ends. The CDR3 runs 14 residues. In DNA, the CDR3 is TGTGCCAGCAGCTTAATGGGGCTGAACACTGAAGCTTTCTTT. Translated: CASSLMGLNTEAFF.

The gene calls are TRBV24-1 and TRBJ1-6; tentatively, D is TRBD1 (6 bases). Trimming left V 9 bases short and J 5 bases short, with 13 bases between. Germline V lookup: CDR1 KGHDR, CDR2 SFDVKD. The CDR3 has 14 amino acids. In nucleotides, the CDR3 is TGTGCCACCGTCCCGGGACACCATAATTCACCCCTCCACTTT. Its translation: CATVPGHHNSPLHF.

The chain has TRBV10-3 and TRBJ2-3; 15 bases map to TRBD2. This CDR3 region has 17 residues. V dropped 2 bases and J dropped 0; count of bases not matched to a gene: 0. The germline gives CDR1 ENHRY, CDR2 SYGVKD. In DNA form, the CDR3 reads TGTGCCATCAGTGAGGGGACTAGCGGGGGGAGCACAGATACGCAGTATTTT. Amino acids: CAISEGTSGGSTDTQYF.

This sequence joins TRBV19 and TRBJ2-7, with 9 positions matching TRBD1. The length of the CDR3 is 15 residues. Germline loops: CDR1 LNHDA, CDR2 SQIVND (reference sequence). The ends lost 6 bases at V and 2 bases at J; junction bases unmatched: 8. Written as DNA, the CDR3 is TGTGCCAGTAGCCCCGGGACAGGGACCGCCTACGAGCAGTACTTC. It yields the protein CASSPGTGTAYEQYF.

This clone has just a few counts. The chain recombines TRBV28 with TRBJ2-7, with TRBD1 identical over 7 bases. The CDR3 loop spans 13 amino acids. Germline CDR1 is MDHEN and CDR2 is SYDVKM. With 5 bases clipped from V and 7 bases from J, the junction kept 8 bases outside the gene matches. CDR3 in DNA: TGTGCCAGCAGTAACAGGGGTCTGCAGGAGCAGTACTTC. Translation gives CASSNRGLQEQYF.

CDR3 protein: CASSPDRGEQPQHF. CDR3 DNA sequence: TGCGCCAGCAGCCCCGACAGGGGAGAACAGCCCCAGCATTTT. V is TRBV5-1 and J is TRBJ1-5, with 8 bases lining up with TRBD1. The V and J ends lost 4 bases and 7 bases, in that order; junction bases with no gene match: 7. The CDR3 is made up of 14 amino acids. The germline gives CDR1 SGHRS, CDR2 YFSETQ.

The genes are TRBV7-9 and TRBJ2-1; 8 nucleotides match TRBD2. CDR3 length equals 17 residues. V lost 1 base, J lost 3 bases, and 8 bases stayed unmatched. The germline V gene encodes CDR1 SEHNR and CDR2 FQNEAQ (reference sequence). The CDR3 region has the DNA TGTGCCAGCAGCTTAGGTAACTTAGCGGGATTCTACAATGAGCAGTTCTTC. Translating it yields CASSLGNLAGFYNEQFF. Full variable domain (outside the CDR3, taken from reference TRBV7-9 and TRBJ2-1): DTGVSQNPRHKITKRGQNVTFRCDPISEHNRLYWYRQTLGQGPEFLTYFQNEAQLEKSRLLSDRFSAERPKGSFSTLEIQRTEQGDSAMYLCASSLGNLAGFYNEQFFGPGTRLTVL.

The genes are TRBV11-2 and TRBJ1-6, with 8 bases fitting TRBD1. This CDR3 is built from 16 residues. J gave up 10 bases and V 5 bases, and 13 bases lay outside the gene matches. CDR1 and CDR2 from the germline V gene are SGHAT and FQNNGV. The CDR3 region has the DNA TGTGCCAGCAGCCTAGGACAGGGTAACTACGGGTCACCCCTCCACTTT. It specifies CASSLGQGNYGSPLHF.

V usage is TRBV18 and J usage is TRBJ1-2; 7 nucleotides match TRBD1. V shed 5 bases and J 8 bases; nucleotides not matched to a gene: 20. The CDR3 covers 17 residues. Germline V gives CDR1 KGHSH, CDR2 LQKENI. The CDR3: CASSLVGGQASFGGYTF. The CDR3 DNA is TGTGCCAGCTCATTGGTCGGCGGACAGGCGTCCTTTGGGGGCTACACCTTC.

The chain uses TRBV6-5 and TRBJ1-2; 9 bases map to TRBD1. The ends lost 7 bases at V and 2 bases at J; junction bases unmatched: 8. Germline values: CDR1 MNHEY, CDR2 SVGAGI. The CDR3 length is 15 residues. CDR3 nucleotides: TGTGCCAGCACCGAATTGGGGACAGGGAACTATGGCTACACCTTC. Amino acids: CASTELGTGNYGYTF.

This rearrangement joins TRBV7-9 to TRBJ2-4; 7 bases agree with TRBD2. V was clipped by 0 bases and J by 3 bases; unmatched bases: 14. The CDR3 runs to 19 residues. Looked up from germline, CDR1 is SEHNR and CDR2 is FQNEAQ (reference sequence). The CDR3 reads CASSLARGSGGSGKNIQYF. In nucleotides, the CDR3 is TGTGCCAGCAGCTTAGCTCGGGGTTCGGGCGGGAGTGGCAAAAACATTCAGTACTTC.

The chain has TRBV7-9 and TRBJ1-1; D unresolved. Trimming cost V 1 base and J 0 bases, with 9 bases left between them. Per germline, CDR1 SEHNR and CDR2 FQNEAQ (reference sequence). CDR3 length: 15 amino acids. CDR3 sequence reads: CASSLEVGLNTEAFF. CDR3 sequence (DNA): TGTGCCAGCAGCTTAGAGGTGGGCCTGAACACTGAAGCTTTCTTT.

V is TRBV5-1 and J is TRBJ2-2, with 8 bases matching TRBD2. The length of the CDR3 is 15 residues. CDR1 and CDR2 from the germline V gene are SGHRS and YFSETQ. The V segment lost 5 bases and the J segment 0 bases; nucleotides outside the gene matches: 3. DNA for the CDR3: TGCGCCAGCAGACTAGCGGCCACGAACACCGGGGAGCTGTTTTTT. It yields the protein CASRLAATNTGELFF.